A selection of T cell receptor beta chains follows, all from one sample in a study of post-analysis software for immune sequencing data. From the PCR reads, TCRdb called clonotypes with MiXCR, one entry per CDR3 protein. The table lists 800,000 to 950,000 distinct CDR3 sequences, approximately 53% of them singletons. Sequenced sample: blood. Receptors originate from a girl between 10 and 17 years old with multiple sclerosis. Each CDR3 is given with its conserved first and last residue. The D gene is left open where the match is weak. Clone size is shown for a subset of rows, as once, few, many or a class of expanded clone.

CDR3aa: CASSYLGLPYEQYF; CDR3nt: TGTGCCAGCAGTTACCTCGGCCTCCCCTACGAGCAGTACTTC; j_gene: TRBJ2-7; d_gene: .; v_gene: TRBV27; abundance: .
CDR3aa: CASRLSGGYEQYF; CDR3nt: TGTGCCAGCAGACTCTCAGGGGGCTACGAGCAGTACTTC; j_gene: TRBJ2-7; d_gene: TRBD1; v_gene: TRBV6-6; abundance: few
CDR3aa: CSAREPQRGTDTQYF; CDR3nt: TGCAGTGCTAGAGAGCCCCAGCGGGGCACAGATACGCAGTATTTT; j_gene: TRBJ2-3; d_gene: .; v_gene: TRBV20-1; abundance: .
CDR3aa: CASTRRQGSGANVLTF; CDR3nt: TGTGCCAGCACCCGAAGGCAGGGCTCTGGGGCCAACGTCCTGACTTTC; j_gene: TRBJ2-6; d_gene: .; v_gene: TRBV3-1; abundance: .
CDR3aa: CASSPDRGFTEAFF; CDR3nt: TGTGCCAGCAGTCCGGACAGGGGGTTCACTGAAGCTTTCTTT; j_gene: TRBJ1-1; d_gene: TRBD1; v_gene: TRBV5-5; abundance: few
CDR3aa: CASSLRLAGVFTDTQYF; CDR3nt: TGCGCCAGCAGCCTCCGGCTAGCGGGGGTGTTCACAGATACGCAGTATTTT; j_gene: TRBJ2-3; d_gene: TRBD2; v_gene: TRBV4-1; abundance: few
CDR3aa: CATGGPISGELFF; CDR3nt: TGTGCCACCGGAGGCCCAATCTCCGGGGAGCTGTTTTTT; j_gene: TRBJ2-2; d_gene: .; v_gene: TRBV24-1; abundance: .
CDR3aa: CASSPSPEYGYTF; CDR3nt: TGTGCCAGCAGCCCCTCCCCCGAATATGGCTACACCTTC; j_gene: TRBJ1-2; d_gene: .; v_gene: TRBV7-2; abundance: .
CDR3aa: CASSQGTGAGANVLTF; CDR3nt: TGTGCCAGCAGCCAAGGAACGGGAGCCGGGGCCAACGTCCTGACTTTC; j_gene: TRBJ2-6; d_gene: .; v_gene: TRBV3-1; abundance: few
CDR3aa: CASSQDRDRVPYEQYF; CDR3nt: TGCGCCAGCAGCCAAGATCGGGACAGGGTCCCCTACGAGCAGTACTTC; j_gene: TRBJ2-7; d_gene: TRBD1; v_gene: TRBV4-1; abundance: .
CDR3aa: CSGGSGILEQCF; CDR3nt: TGCAGCGGGGGTAGCGGGATTCTTGAGCAGTGCTTC; j_gene: TRBJ2-1; d_gene: TRBD2; v_gene: TRBV29-1; abundance: .
CDR3aa: CASSSGDSWNTEAFF; CDR3nt: TGTGCCAGCAGCTCCGGGGACAGTTGGAACACTGAAGCTTTCTTT; j_gene: TRBJ1-1; d_gene: TRBD1; v_gene: TRBV7-9; abundance: .
CDR3aa: CASSFRHGLAGGEDTQYF; CDR3nt: TGTGCCAGCAGCTTCCGCCACGGGCTAGCGGGAGGGGAAGATACGCAGTATTTT; j_gene: TRBJ2-3; d_gene: TRBD2; v_gene: TRBV11-2; abundance: few
CDR3aa: CSARDIQGENTEAFF; CDR3nt: TGCAGTGCTAGAGATATCCAGGGGGAGAACACTGAAGCTTTCTTT; j_gene: TRBJ1-1; d_gene: TRBD1; v_gene: TRBV20-1; abundance: few
CDR3aa: CATSRVGGYTF; CDR3nt: TGTGCCACCAGCAGAGTTGGTGGCTACACCTTC; j_gene: TRBJ1-2; d_gene: .; v_gene: TRBV15; abundance: .
CDR3aa: CSVKPRENTEAFF; CDR3nt: TGCAGCGTTAAGCCCCGGGAAAACACTGAAGCTTTCTTT; j_gene: TRBJ1-1; d_gene: .; v_gene: TRBV29-1; abundance: few
CDR3aa: CASGLVGAGETSGKNIQYF; CDR3nt: TGTGCTAGTGGTTTGGTTGGTGCAGGTGAGACTAGCGGCAAAAACATTCAGTACTTC; j_gene: TRBJ2-4; d_gene: TRBD2; v_gene: TRBV12-5; abundance: few
CDR3aa: CAISESGRVGEQYF; CDR3nt: TGTGCCATCAGTGAGTCGGGCAGGGTGGGCGAGCAGTACTTC; j_gene: TRBJ2-7; d_gene: .; v_gene: TRBV10-3; abundance: few
CDR3aa: CASSKGLAALRNEQFF; CDR3nt: TGTGCCAGCAGTAAGGGACTAGCGGCTCTAAGGAATGAGCAGTTCTTC; j_gene: TRBJ2-1; d_gene: TRBD2; v_gene: TRBV6-2/TRBV6-3; abundance: .
CDR3aa: CASSTVPGQTNTGELFF; CDR3nt: TGTGCCAGCAGCACAGTCCCGGGACAAACGAACACCGGGGAGCTGTTTTTT; j_gene: TRBJ2-2; d_gene: .; v_gene: TRBV7-3; abundance: once
CDR3aa: CSARVFPGGVGTEAFF; CDR3nt: TGCAGTGCCCGCGTATTCCCAGGGGGCGTAGGCACTGAAGCTTTCTTT; j_gene: TRBJ1-1; d_gene: TRBD1; v_gene: TRBV20-1; abundance: few
CDR3aa: CAISDGGSTYEQYF; CDR3nt: TGTGCCATCAGTGACGGCGGGTCCACCTACGAGCAGTACTTC; j_gene: TRBJ2-7; d_gene: .; v_gene: TRBV10-3; abundance: .
CDR3aa: CASSAHRGNYGYTF; CDR3nt: TGTGCCAGCAGTGCTCACAGGGGAAACTATGGCTACACCTTC; j_gene: TRBJ1-2; d_gene: TRBD1; v_gene: TRBV6-1; abundance: once
CDR3aa: CAISDIRGSTPNTGELFF; CDR3nt: TGTGCCATCAGTGACATCCGGGGCAGCACGCCGAACACCGGGGAGCTGTTTTTT; j_gene: TRBJ2-2; d_gene: .; v_gene: TRBV10-3; abundance: .
CDR3aa: CASSHNLRDSTEAFF; CDR3nt: TGCGCCAGCAGCCATAACTTACGGGACAGCACTGAAGCTTTCTTT; j_gene: TRBJ1-1; d_gene: TRBD1; v_gene: TRBV5-1; abundance: .
CDR3aa: CASRLGHLNQVLGLYEQYF; CDR3nt: TGTGCCAGCAGACTGGGACATCTCAACCAGGTTTTGGGGCTCTACGAGCAGTACTTC; j_gene: TRBJ2-7; d_gene: .; v_gene: TRBV7-2; abundance: .
CDR3aa: CSAPPSRPGGGFTDTQYF; CDR3nt: TGCAGTGCTCCCCCCTCGAGACCAGGAGGGGGGTTCACAGATACGCAGTATTTT; j_gene: TRBJ2-3; d_gene: .; v_gene: TRBV20-1; abundance: .
CDR3aa: CSARDRTGDSQPQHF; CDR3nt: TGCAGTGCTAGAGACAGGACAGGGGACTCTCAGCCCCAGCATTTT; j_gene: TRBJ1-5; d_gene: TRBD1; v_gene: TRBV20-1; abundance: .
CDR3aa: CASTGIIAKNIQYF; CDR3nt: TGTGCCAGCACGGGAATAATAGCCAAAAACATTCAGTACTTC; j_gene: TRBJ2-4; d_gene: .; v_gene: TRBV12-3/TRBV12-4; abundance: many
CDR3aa: CASSATSGRPNEQFF; CDR3nt: TGTGCCAGCAGTGCCACTAGCGGGAGGCCGAATGAGCAGTTCTTC; j_gene: TRBJ2-1; d_gene: TRBD2; v_gene: TRBV6-1; abundance: few
CDR3aa: CSAREPAGYYGYTF; CDR3nt: TGCAGTGCTAGAGAGCCAGCCGGGTACTATGGCTACACCTTC; j_gene: TRBJ1-2; d_gene: .; v_gene: TRBV20-1; abundance: .
CDR3aa: CASSLQSTTARPGGEQYF; CDR3nt: TGTGCCAGCAGCCTTCAATCCACGACAGCGAGGCCGGGGGGGGAGCAGTACTTC; j_gene: TRBJ2-4; d_gene: TRBD2; v_gene: TRBV12-3/TRBV12-4; abundance: .
CDR3aa: CASGFRVRGEQFF; CDR3nt: TGTGCTAGTGGTTTCCGGGTCCGCGGAGAGCAGTTCTTC; j_gene: TRBJ2-1; d_gene: .; v_gene: TRBV12-5; abundance: .
CDR3aa: CSARTSGTSGAYQETQYF; CDR3nt: TGCAGTGCTAGAACCTCGGGGACTAGCGGGGCCTACCAAGAGACCCAGTACTTC; j_gene: TRBJ2-5; d_gene: TRBD2; v_gene: TRBV20-1; abundance: .
CDR3aa: CASRTTGLEICEQYF; CDR3nt: TGTGCCAGCAGGACCACGGGACTGGAAATCTGCGAGCAGTACTTC; j_gene: TRBJ2-7; d_gene: .; v_gene: TRBV25-1; abundance: .
CDR3aa: CASSEWLAGEYYEQYF; CDR3nt: TGTGCCAGCAGTGAATGGTTAGCGGGAGAGTATTACGAGCAGTACTTC; j_gene: TRBJ2-7; d_gene: TRBD2; v_gene: TRBV2; abundance: .
CDR3aa: CSARWDRNNQPQHF; CDR3nt: TGCAGTGCTAGATGGGACAGGAACAATCAGCCCCAGCATTTT; j_gene: TRBJ1-5; d_gene: TRBD1; v_gene: TRBV20-1; abundance: .
CDR3aa: CASSWAPGKREQYF; CDR3nt: TGCGCCAGCAGCTGGGCCCCCGGGAAGAGGGAGCAGTACTTC; j_gene: TRBJ2-7; d_gene: .; v_gene: TRBV5-1; abundance: .
CDR3aa: CATSRSRFGEQYF; CDR3nt: TGTGCCACCAGCAGATCTCGGTTTGGCGAGCAGTACTTC; j_gene: TRBJ2-7; d_gene: .; v_gene: TRBV15; abundance: few
CDR3aa: CSVDKGVDGYTF; CDR3nt: TGCAGCGTTGATAAGGGGGTTGATGGCTACACCTTC; j_gene: TRBJ1-2; d_gene: .; v_gene: TRBV29-1; abundance: few
CDR3aa: CASSQDWRNSYNEQFF; CDR3nt: TGTGCCAGCAGCCAAGACTGGAGGAACTCCTACAATGAGCAGTTCTTC; j_gene: TRBJ2-1; d_gene: .; v_gene: TRBV14; abundance: .
CDR3aa: CASSVSLAGTNEQFF; CDR3nt: TGTGCCAGCAGTGTCTCGCTAGCGGGGACCAATGAGCAGTTCTTC; j_gene: TRBJ2-1; d_gene: TRBD2; v_gene: TRBV12-3/TRBV12-4; abundance: .
CDR3aa: CSVDVGQETQYF; CDR3nt: TGCAGCGTTGATGTCGGCCAAGAGACCCAGTACTTC; j_gene: TRBJ2-5; d_gene: .; v_gene: TRBV29-1; abundance: few
CDR3aa: CASSRDIRTDTQYF; CDR3nt: TGTGCCAGCAGCCGGGACATACGCACAGATACGCAGTATTTT; j_gene: TRBJ2-3; d_gene: .; v_gene: TRBV7-3; abundance: once
CDR3aa: CASSHGTGRDTQYF; CDR3nt: TGCGCCAGCAGCCACGGGACAGGGAGAGATACGCAGTATTTT; j_gene: TRBJ2-3; d_gene: TRBD1; v_gene: TRBV5-1; abundance: .
CDR3aa: CASSLLGQTGTGELFF; CDR3nt: TGTGCCAGCAGCTTATTAGGCCAGACAGGGACCGGGGAGCTGTTTTTT; j_gene: TRBJ2-2; d_gene: TRBD1; v_gene: TRBV7-6; abundance: .
CDR3aa: CASSYGAARANTGELFF; CDR3nt: TGTGCCAGCAGCTACGGGGCGGCCAGGGCTAACACCGGGGAGCTGTTTTTT; j_gene: TRBJ2-2; d_gene: .; v_gene: TRBV7-3; abundance: .
CDR3aa: CASKGLAAPSTDTQYF; CDR3nt: TGTGCCAGCAAGGGACTAGCAGCCCCTAGCACAGATACGCAGTATTTT; j_gene: TRBJ2-3; d_gene: TRBD2; v_gene: TRBV2; abundance: .
CDR3aa: CSALHRGWEQFF; CDR3nt: TGCAGCGCCCTCCATCGTGGATGGGAGCAGTTCTTC; j_gene: TRBJ2-1; d_gene: .; v_gene: TRBV29-1; abundance: few
CDR3aa: CASSFGGTNSYNEQFF; CDR3nt: TGTGCCAGCAGCTTTGGCGGGACTAACTCCTACAATGAGCAGTTCTTC; j_gene: TRBJ2-1; d_gene: TRBD2; v_gene: TRBV7-2; abundance: .
CDR3aa: CASSNPTGPIAKNIQYF; CDR3nt: TGTGCCAGTAGTAACCCAACAGGCCCGATAGCCAAAAACATTCAGTACTTC; j_gene: TRBJ2-4; d_gene: .; v_gene: TRBV19; abundance: .
CDR3aa: CASSSAWAGVGEQYF; CDR3nt: TGTGCCAGCAGCTCCGCATGGGCGGGAGTTGGCGAGCAGTACTTC; j_gene: TRBJ2-7; d_gene: TRBD2; v_gene: TRBV7-2; abundance: .
CDR3aa: CASTLAGAKNIQYF; CDR3nt: TGTGCCAGCACCCTAGCGGGAGCCAAAAACATTCAGTACTTC; j_gene: TRBJ2-4; d_gene: TRBD2; v_gene: TRBV6-2/TRBV6-3; abundance: .
CDR3aa: CASKLAGYNEQFF; CDR3nt: TGTGCCAGCAAGCTAGCGGGGTACAATGAGCAGTTCTTC; j_gene: TRBJ2-1; d_gene: TRBD2; v_gene: TRBV27; abundance: .
CDR3aa: CASEGQLTGDYGYTF; CDR3nt: TGTGCCAGCGAGGGACAGCTCACGGGGGACTATGGCTACACCTTC; j_gene: TRBJ1-2; d_gene: TRBD1; v_gene: TRBV6-1; abundance: .
CDR3aa: CSVAVGQGTEAFF; CDR3nt: TGCAGCGTTGCGGTGGGACAGGGAACTGAAGCTTTCTTT; j_gene: TRBJ1-1; d_gene: TRBD1; v_gene: TRBV29-1; abundance: few
CDR3aa: CASSPGQGSLETQYF; CDR3nt: TGTGCCAGCAGCCCCGGACAGGGGAGTTTAGAGACCCAGTACTTC; j_gene: TRBJ2-5; d_gene: TRBD1; v_gene: TRBV7-9; abundance: .
CDR3aa: CSVSGRAGQGITFVETQYF; CDR3nt: TGCAGCGTTTCCGGCCGCGCCGGACAGGGGATTACCTTTGTGGAGACCCAGTACTTC; j_gene: TRBJ2-5; d_gene: TRBD1; v_gene: TRBV29-1; abundance: few
CDR3aa: CASSGLAVNTEAFF; CDR3nt: TGCGCCAGCAGTGGACTTGCAGTAAACACTGAAGCTTTCTTT; j_gene: TRBJ1-1; d_gene: .; v_gene: TRBV10-2; abundance: few